The clone carrying this T cell receptor (beta chain) has a count of ten or more. Its target is unknown. The TCR beta library used iRepertoire HTBI primers with Arm-PCR amplification of CDR3. TCRdb redid the calling of the multiplex PCR reads with MiXCR, one entry per CDR3 protein. This sample has around 470,000 distinct CDR3 sequences; around 13% occur once, and the top ten carry roughly 18%. The time point denotes: newly diagnosed GD, antithyroid drugs for less than 3 months. The TCR library was made from RNA extracted from PBMCs. Trimming took 0 bases from V and 7 from J; bases not matched to a gene: 8. CDR3 length: 15 amino acids. Germline values: CDR1 SGDLS, CDR2 YYNGEE. The sample belongs to a study of regulatory T cells in long-lasting Graves disease. Findings and caveats of the study: Persistent patients had a count of shared public clonotypes (under 3,000) that exceeded that of new patients (roughly 1,000). TRBV28, TRBJ1-2 and TRBJ2-5 were favored in persistent disease. Newly diagnosed patients had higher TCR diversity than persistent Graves' patients did.

These data were also reused for a study on T cells in Graves' hyperthyroidism and ophthalmopathy.

Sequences were derived from peripheral blood mononuclear cells (PBMCs), sampled at new diagnosis, from a patient treated with antithyroid drugs. This rearrangement joins TRBV9 to TRBJ2-7, with 9 nucleotides matching TRBD2. The TCR was taken from a woman aged 45-65 years with Graves disease. CDR3 sequence (DNA): TGTGCCAGCAGCGTAGGTAGCGGGAGCTCTCGGGAGCAGTACTTC. This encodes CASSVGSGSSREQYF.